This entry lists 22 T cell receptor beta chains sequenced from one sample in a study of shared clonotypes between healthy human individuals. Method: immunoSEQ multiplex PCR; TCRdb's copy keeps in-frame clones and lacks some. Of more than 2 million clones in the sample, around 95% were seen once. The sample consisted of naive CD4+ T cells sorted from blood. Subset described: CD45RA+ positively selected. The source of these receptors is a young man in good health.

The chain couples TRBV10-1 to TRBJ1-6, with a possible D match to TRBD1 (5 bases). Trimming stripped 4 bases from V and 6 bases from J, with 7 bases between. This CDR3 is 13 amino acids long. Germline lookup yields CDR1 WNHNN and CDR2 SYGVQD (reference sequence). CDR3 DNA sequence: TGCGCCAGCAGTGCAGGGATTAATTCACCCCTCCACTTT. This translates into CASSAGINSPLHF.

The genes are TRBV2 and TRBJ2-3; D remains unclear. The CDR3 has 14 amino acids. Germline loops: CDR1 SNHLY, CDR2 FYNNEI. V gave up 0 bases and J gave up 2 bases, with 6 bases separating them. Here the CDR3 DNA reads TGTGCCAGCAGTGAAGCAACCCCCACAGATACGCAGTATTTT. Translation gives CASSEATPTDTQYF.

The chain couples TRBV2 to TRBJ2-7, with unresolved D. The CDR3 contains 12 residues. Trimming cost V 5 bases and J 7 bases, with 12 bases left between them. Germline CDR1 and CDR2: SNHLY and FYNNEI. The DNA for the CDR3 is TGTGCCAGCAGTCCCTCTGGGCGGGAGCAGTACTTC. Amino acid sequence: CASSPSGREQYF.

As DNA, the CDR3 is TGTGCCAGCACCAGTAGGGGCACCAACTCCGGCGAGCAGTACTTC. Translation: CASTSRGTNSGEQYF. The chain couples TRBV5-5 to TRBJ2-7; perhaps TRBD1 as D (5 bases). Deletions cut 6 bases from V and 6 bases from J, with 22 bases between. CDR1 and CDR2 (germline): SGHKS, YYEKEE (reference sequence). CDR3 length: 15 amino acids.

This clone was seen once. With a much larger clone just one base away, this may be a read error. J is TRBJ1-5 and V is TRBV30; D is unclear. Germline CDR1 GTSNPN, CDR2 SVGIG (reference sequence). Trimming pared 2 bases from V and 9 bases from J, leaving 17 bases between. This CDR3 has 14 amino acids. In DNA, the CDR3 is TGTGCCTGGAGTCAAAGCGGTAGTGATCGGCCCCAGCATTTT. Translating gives CAWSQSGSDRPQHF.

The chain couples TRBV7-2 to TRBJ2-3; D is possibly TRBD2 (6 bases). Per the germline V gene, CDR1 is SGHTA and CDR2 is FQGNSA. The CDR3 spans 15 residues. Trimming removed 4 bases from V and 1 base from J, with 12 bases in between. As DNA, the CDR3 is TGTGCCAGCAGCTGGGGTAGCGGCCGCACAGATACGCAGTATTTT. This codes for CASSWGSGRTDTQYF.

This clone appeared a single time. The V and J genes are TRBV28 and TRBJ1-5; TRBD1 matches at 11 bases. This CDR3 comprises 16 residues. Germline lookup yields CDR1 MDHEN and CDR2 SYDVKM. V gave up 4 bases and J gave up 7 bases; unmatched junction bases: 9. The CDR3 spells CASSSLGQGAGQPQHF. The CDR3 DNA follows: TGTGCCAGCAGTTCTCTCGGACAGGGGGCCGGGCAGCCCCAGCATTTT.

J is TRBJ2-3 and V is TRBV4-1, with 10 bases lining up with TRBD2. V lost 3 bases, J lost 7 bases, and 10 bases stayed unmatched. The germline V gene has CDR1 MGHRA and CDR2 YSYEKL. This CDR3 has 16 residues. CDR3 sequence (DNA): TGCGCCAGCAGCCACCCTAGCGGGGGAACCAAAAATACGCAGTATTTT. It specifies CASSHPSGGTKNTQYF.

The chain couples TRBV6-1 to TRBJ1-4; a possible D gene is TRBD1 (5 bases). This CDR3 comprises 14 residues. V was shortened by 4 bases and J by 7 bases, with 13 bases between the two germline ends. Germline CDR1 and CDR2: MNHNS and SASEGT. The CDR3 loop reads CASSVGLRGEKLFF. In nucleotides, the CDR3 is TGTGCCAGCAGTGTTGGGCTGAGGGGTGAAAAACTGTTTTTT.

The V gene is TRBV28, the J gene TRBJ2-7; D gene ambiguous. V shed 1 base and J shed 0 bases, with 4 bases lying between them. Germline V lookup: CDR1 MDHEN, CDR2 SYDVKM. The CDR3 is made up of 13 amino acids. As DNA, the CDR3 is TGTGCCAGCAGTTTATATAACTCCTACGAGCAGTACTTC. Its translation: CASSLYNSYEQYF.

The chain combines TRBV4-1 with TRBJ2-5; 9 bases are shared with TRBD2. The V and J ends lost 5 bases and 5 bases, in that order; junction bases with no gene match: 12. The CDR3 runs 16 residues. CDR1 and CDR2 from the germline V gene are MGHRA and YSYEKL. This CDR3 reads CASSGGSGSSTETQYF. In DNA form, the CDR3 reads TGCGCCAGCAGCGGGGGTAGCGGGAGTAGTACGGAGACCCAGTACTTC.

The CDR3 DNA is TGTGCCAGACACTTCCAGGGGAGCTCCTACGAGCAGTACTTC. It is translated as CARHFQGSSYEQYF. V usage is TRBV6-5 and J usage is TRBJ2-7, with a tentative D call TRBD1 (6 bases). CDR3 length equals 14 residues. With 9 bases removed from V and 0 bases from J, the gap between germline ends came to 15 bases. In germline, CDR1 is MNHEY, CDR2 SVGAGI.

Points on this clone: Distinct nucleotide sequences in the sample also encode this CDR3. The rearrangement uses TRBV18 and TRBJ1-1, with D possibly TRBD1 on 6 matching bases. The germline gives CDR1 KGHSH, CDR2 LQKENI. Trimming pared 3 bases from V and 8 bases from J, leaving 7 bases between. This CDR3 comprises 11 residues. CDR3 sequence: CASSPDREAFF. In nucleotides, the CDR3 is TGTGCCAGCTCACCCGACAGGGAAGCTTTCTTT.

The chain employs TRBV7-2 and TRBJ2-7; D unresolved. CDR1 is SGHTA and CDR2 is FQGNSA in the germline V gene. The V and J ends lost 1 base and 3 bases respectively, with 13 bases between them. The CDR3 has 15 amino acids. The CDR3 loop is CASSLGARSLYEQYF. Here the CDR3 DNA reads TGTGCCAGCAGCTTAGGTGCCAGGTCCCTCTACGAGCAGTACTTC.

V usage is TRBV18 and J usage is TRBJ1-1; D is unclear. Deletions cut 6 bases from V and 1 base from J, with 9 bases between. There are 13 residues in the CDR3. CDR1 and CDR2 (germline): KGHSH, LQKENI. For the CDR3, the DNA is TGTGCCAGCTCGTGGACGGAGAACACTGAAGCTTTCTTT. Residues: CASSWTENTEAFF.

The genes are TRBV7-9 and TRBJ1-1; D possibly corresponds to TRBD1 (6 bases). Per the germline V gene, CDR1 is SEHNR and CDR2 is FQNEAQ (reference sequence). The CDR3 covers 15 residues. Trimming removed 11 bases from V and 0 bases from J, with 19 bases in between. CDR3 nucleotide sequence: TGTGCCTGGGGGGGGCAGGACTCCATGAACACTGAAGCTTTCTTT. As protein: CAWGGQDSMNTEAFF.

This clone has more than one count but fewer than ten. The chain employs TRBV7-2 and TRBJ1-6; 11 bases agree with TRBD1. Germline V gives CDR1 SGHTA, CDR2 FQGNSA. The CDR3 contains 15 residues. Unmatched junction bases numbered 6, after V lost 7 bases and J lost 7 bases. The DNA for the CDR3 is TGTGCCAGCACACCCGGGACAGGGGGAAATTCACCCCTCCACTTT. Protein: CASTPGTGGNSPLHF.

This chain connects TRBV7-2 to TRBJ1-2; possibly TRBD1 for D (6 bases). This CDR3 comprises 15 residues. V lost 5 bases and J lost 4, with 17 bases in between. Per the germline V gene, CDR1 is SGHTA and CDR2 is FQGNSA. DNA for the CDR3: TGTGCCAGCAGCCCGGGGGGGGCGCTAGGCTATGGCTACACCTTC. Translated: CASSPGGALGYGYTF.

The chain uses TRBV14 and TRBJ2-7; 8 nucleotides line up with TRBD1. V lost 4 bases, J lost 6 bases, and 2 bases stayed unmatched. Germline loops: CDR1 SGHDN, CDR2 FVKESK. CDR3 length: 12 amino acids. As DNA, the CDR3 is TGTGCCAGCAGCCCAGGGGGCCCCGAGCAGTACTTC. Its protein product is CASSPGGPEQYF. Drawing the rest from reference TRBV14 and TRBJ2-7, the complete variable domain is EAGVTQFPSHSVIEKGQTVTLRCDPISGHDNLYWYRRVMGKEIKFLLHFVKESKQDESGMPNNRFLAERTGGTYSTLKVQPAELEDSGVYFCASSPGGPEQYFGPGTRLTVT.

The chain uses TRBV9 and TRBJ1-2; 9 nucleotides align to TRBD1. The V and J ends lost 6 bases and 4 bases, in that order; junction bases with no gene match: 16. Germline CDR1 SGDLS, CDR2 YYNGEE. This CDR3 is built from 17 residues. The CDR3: CASTQRDRAPGGYGYTF. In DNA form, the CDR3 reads TGTGCCAGCACCCAGAGGGACAGGGCCCCCGGGGGCTATGGCTACACCTTC.

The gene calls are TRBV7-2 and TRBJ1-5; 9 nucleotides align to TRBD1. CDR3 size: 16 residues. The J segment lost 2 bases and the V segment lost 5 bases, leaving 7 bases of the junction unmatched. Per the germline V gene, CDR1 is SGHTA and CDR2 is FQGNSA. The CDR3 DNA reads TGTGCCAGCAGCGGGGACAGGGAGGTTGGCAATCAGCCCCAGCATTTT. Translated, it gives CASSGDREVGNQPQHF.

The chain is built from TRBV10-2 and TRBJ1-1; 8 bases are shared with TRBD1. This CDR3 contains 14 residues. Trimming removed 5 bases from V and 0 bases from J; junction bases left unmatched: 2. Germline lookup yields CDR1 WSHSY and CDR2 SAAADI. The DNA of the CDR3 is TGCGCCAGCAGTTGGGGACAGGTGAACACTGAAGCTTTCTTT. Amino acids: CASSWGQVNTEAFF.